The 13 T cell receptor beta chains reported below all come from one sample, sequenced in a study of technical replicates of blood from a few donors. Data came from immunoSEQ multiplex PCR; TCRdb stores just in-frame clones and leaves some out. The sample carries about 99,000 clones, around 96% recorded once. The sequencing input was T cells isolated from PBMCs. The receptors shown here come from a human donor in good health.

The chain has TRBV29-1 and TRBJ2-7, with TRBD1 as a possible D gene (5 bases). CDR1 is SQVTM and CDR2 is ANQGSEA in the germline V gene. The germline V and J ends were trimmed by 4 bases and 0 bases, with 10 bases remaining between them. The CDR3 has 13 residues. For the CDR3, the DNA is TGCAGCGTTGGGCCGGACAACTCCTACGAGCAGTACTTC. This codes for CSVGPDNSYEQYF.

The chain couples TRBV5-8 to TRBJ1-1; the match to TRBD1 covers 7 bases. V lost 5 bases to trimming and J lost 1 base; unmatched junction nucleotides: 8. Germline V gene sequence: CDR1 SGHTS, CDR2 YDEGEE. The CDR3 contains 15 residues. The DNA for the CDR3 is TGTGCCAGCAGGCACATTACAGGGGCGAACACTGAAGCTTTCTTT. Translating gives CASRHITGANTEAFF. Full variable domain (missing parts from reference TRBV5-8 and TRBJ1-1): EAGVTQSPTHLIKTRGQQATLRCSPISGHTSVYWYQQALGLGLQFLLWYDEGEERNRGNFPPRFSGRQFPNYSSELNVNALELEDSALYLCASRHITGANTEAFFGQGTRLTVV.

CDR3 coding DNA: TGCAGCGTAGCCAGGGCAGATGAGCAGTTCTTC. Its translation is CSVARADEQFF. V usage is TRBV29-1 and J usage is TRBJ2-1; tentative D call: TRBD1 (5 bases). Trimming took off 6 bases at V and 8 bases at J, with 11 bases between the two ends. This CDR3 region has 11 residues. Germline V gene lookup returns CDR1 SQVTM and CDR2 ANQGSEA.

The J gene is TRBJ2-7, the V gene TRBV29-1, with 7 bases that match TRBD1. There are 15 residues in the CDR3. The V gene end was trimmed by 0 bases and the J gene end by 2 bases; junction bases not matched to a gene: 7. From germline, CDR1 is SQVTM and CDR2 ANQGSEA. The DNA for the CDR3 is TGCAGCGTTGAAGACCACAGGGGAAAAACCTACGAGCAGTACTTC. This codes for CSVEDHRGKTYEQYF.

This chain uses TRBV6-5 with TRBJ2-7; D perhaps matches TRBD1 (5 bases). The germline V and J ends were trimmed by 6 bases and 4 bases, with 16 bases remaining between them. The CDR3 covers 14 residues. Germline V gene lookup returns CDR1 MNHEY and CDR2 SVGAGI. The CDR3 sequence is CASRPLTDSYEQYF. The CDR3 DNA follows: TGTGCCAGCAGACCCCTAACAGACAGTTACGAGCAGTACTTC.

The chain links TRBV12-5 to TRBJ2-1; 8 bases map to TRBD2. CDR3 size: 17 residues. V lost 0 bases to trimming and J lost 9 bases; unmatched junction nucleotides: 13. The germline V gene encodes CDR1 LGHNT and CDR2 FRNRAP. The CDR3 sequence: CASGLVLRSGSKGEQFF. CDR3 nucleotide sequence: TGTGCTAGTGGTTTGGTACTCAGAAGCGGGAGTAAGGGTGAGCAGTTCTTC.

The chain employs TRBV28 and TRBJ1-4; TRBD1 might be the D (5 bases). The CDR3 contains 18 residues. Looked up from germline, CDR1 is MDHEN and CDR2 is SYDVKM. With 2 bases removed from V and 4 bases from J, the gap between germline ends came to 20 bases. CDR3 nucleotides: TGTGCCAGCAGTTTACCCGCCCAGGGAGGAGGAGTTAATGAAAAACTGTTTTTT. This encodes CASSLPAQGGGVNEKLFF.

The rearrangement joins TRBV6-5 to TRBJ2-7; 14 positions agree with TRBD2. V lost 10 bases to trimming and J lost 5 bases; unmatched junction nucleotides: 7. The CDR3 spans 14 residues. Germline V gene sequence: CDR1 MNHEY, CDR2 SVGAGI. The CDR3 region has the DNA TGTGCCACCGGGGGACTAGCGGGAGCCCACGAGCAGTACTTC. The encoded protein is CATGGLAGAHEQYF.

The chain links TRBV5-1 to TRBJ2-1, with 8 bases fitting TRBD1. The V gene's germline CDR1 is SGHRS and CDR2 YFSETQ. Losses at the gene ends were 2 bases for V and 4 bases for J; bases not matched to a gene: 8. The CDR3 has 16 amino acids. Written as DNA, the CDR3 is TGCGCCAGCAGCTTCGATCAGGGGGCGAAGTACAATGAGCAGTTCTTC. Translating it yields CASSFDQGAKYNEQFF.

V and J are TRBV25-1 and TRBJ1-5; a possible D gene is TRBD1 (6 bases). Trimming took 6 bases from V and 7 from J, leaving 16 bases between them. The CDR3 has 14 amino acids. CDR1 is MGHDK, CDR2 SYGVNS, per germline. The CDR3 loop is CASRNSGARQPQHF. The DNA of the CDR3 is TGTGCCAGCAGAAACTCAGGGGCTAGGCAGCCCCAGCATTTT.

V gene TRBV4-1 combines with J gene TRBJ2-1; 10 nucleotides match TRBD2. Germline values: CDR1 MGHRA, CDR2 YSYEKL. Trimming at V came to 3 bases and at J to 9 bases, leaving 11 bases not matched to a gene. The CDR3 contains 16 residues. The CDR3 coding sequence is TGCGCCAGCAGCCACATACTAGCGGGACCGCTCGGTGAGCAGTTCTTC. It codes for CASSHILAGPLGEQFF.

This chain uses TRBV6-5 with TRBJ2-2; no firm D call. The CDR3 is 15 residues long. The germline V gene encodes CDR1 MNHEY and CDR2 SVGAGI. Trimming pared 0 bases from V and 2 bases from J, leaving 7 bases between. CDR3 nucleotides: TGTGCCAGCAGTTACTCGACACCCAACACCGGGGAGCTGTTTTTT. It is translated as CASSYSTPNTGELFF.

This chain links TRBV6-5 with TRBJ1-2; TRBD1 aligns across 10 bases. Germline V gene sequence: CDR1 MNHEY, CDR2 SVGAGI. The V and J ends lost 5 bases and 3 bases, in that order; junction bases with no gene match: 3. The CDR3 runs to 14 residues. The CDR3 loop reads CASSRDRGYYGYTF. In DNA, the CDR3 is TGTGCCAGCAGTCGGGACAGGGGATACTATGGCTACACCTTC.